Shown below are 14 T cell receptor beta chains from a single sample sequenced in a study of blood T cell repertoires in COVID-19 (dated by TCRdb to about 2020). Libraries were built with the immunoSEQ multiplex PCR assay. TCRdb provides this immuneACCESS table in a form limited to in-frame rearrangements. Some clones are lacking; in checked studies, under half of them reflect an unresolved V gene, and why the rest are absent is not known. The sample data list some 94,000 clones, and roughly 89% of these were observed just once. Approximately 16% of the sample goes to the ten largest clones. Sequencing was done on a sample of peripheral blood. Receptors were obtained from a woman aged 55-69 years with COVID-19, enrolled during active disease.

For the CDR3, the DNA is TGTGCCAGCACCCCACAGGGTAAGGGCAATCAGCCCCAGCATTTT. It yields the protein CASTPQGKGNQPQHF. V is TRBV6-2 or TRBV6-3 and J is TRBJ1-5; perhaps TRBD1 as D (6 bases). V lost 7 bases and J lost 2, with 15 bases in between. Germline-derived CDR1 and CDR2 are MNHEY and SVGEGT. The CDR3 runs 15 residues.

The genes are TRBV5-4 and TRBJ2-5; TRBD1 might be the D (7 bases). Trimming left V 4 bases short and J 2 bases short, with 18 bases between. The CDR3 has 16 residues. Germline V gene data show CDR1 as SGHNT and CDR2 as YYREEE (reference sequence). The CDR3: CASSPGGGGEQETQYF. CDR3 nucleotide sequence: TGTGCCAGCAGCCCCGGAGGGGGCGGTGAACAAGAGACCCAGTACTTC. Drawing the rest from reference TRBV5-4 and TRBJ2-5, the complete variable domain is ETGVTQSPTHLIKTRGQQVTLRCSSQSGHNTVSWYQQALGQGPQFIFQYYREEENGRGNFPPRFSGLQFPNYSSELNVNALELDDSALYLCASSPGGGGEQETQYFGPGTRLLVL.

In this sample, this clone turned up a few times. The chain is built from TRBV19 and TRBJ2-7; 10 bases line up with TRBD2. V was pared by 3 bases and J by 0 bases, with 8 bases of the junction left unmatched. The CDR3 length is 17 residues. The germline CDR1 and CDR2 sequences are LNHDA and SQIVND (reference sequence). CDR3: CASSMGASGGNSYEQYF. The CDR3 region has the DNA TGTGCCAGTAGTATGGGAGCTAGCGGGGGAAACTCCTACGAGCAGTACTTC.

In DNA form, the CDR3 reads TGCAGCGTTGCAGGGGGCGCCCACTACGAGCAGTACTTC. Its translation: CSVAGGAHYEQYF. This rearrangement joins TRBV29-1 to TRBJ2-7; TRBD1 aligns across 8 bases. Germline values: CDR1 SQVTM, CDR2 ANQGSEA. The CDR3 runs to 13 residues. The junction had 5 bases not matched to a gene; V was cut back by 4 bases and J by 3 bases.

The rearrangement uses TRBV7-9 and TRBJ2-7; 8 bases are shared with TRBD1. CDR1 is SEHNR, CDR2 FQNEAQ, per germline (reference sequence). V dropped 5 bases and J dropped 4; count of bases not matched to a gene: 7. This CDR3 has 14 amino acids. The chain's CDR3 is CASSHRDRRYEQYF. Here the CDR3 DNA reads TGTGCCAGCAGCCACAGGGACAGGAGGTACGAGCAGTACTTC.

The rearrangement links TRBV19 to TRBJ1-4, with D perhaps matching TRBD1 (6 bases). Trimming shortened V by 6 bases and J by 8 bases, and 13 bases separated the two germline ends. Germline CDR1 and CDR2: LNHDA and SQIVND (reference sequence). The CDR3 extends over 13 amino acids. The CDR3 protein is CASRSAQGEKLFF. DNA for the CDR3: TGTGCCAGTAGATCCGCACAGGGAGAAAAACTGTTTTTT.

The table lists this clone with a count of one. The chain uses TRBV10-3 and TRBJ2-3, with unresolved D. Trimming cost V 10 bases and J 0 bases, with 11 bases left between them. The CDR3 spans 13 residues. Germline V gene lookup returns CDR1 ENHRY and CDR2 SYGVKD. CDR3 protein: CATQIISTDTQYF. The CDR3 DNA follows: TGTGCCACACAAATTATTAGCACAGATACGCAGTATTTT.

The rearrangement uses TRBV10-3 and TRBJ2-7, with D maybe TRBD1 (5 bases). Looked up from germline, CDR1 is ENHRY and CDR2 is SYGVKD. The CDR3 spans 14 residues. V lost 2 bases to trimming and J lost 5 bases, with 13 bases between them. CDR3 region: CAISERQGVDEQYF. CDR3 nucleotides: TGTGCCATCAGTGAGCGTCAGGGCGTCGACGAGCAGTACTTC.

The rearrangement links TRBV19 to TRBJ2-6; D is perhaps TRBD1 (6 bases). The germline CDR1 and CDR2 sequences are LNHDA and SQIVND (reference sequence). The CDR3 is 15 amino acids. Trimming took off 6 bases at V and 0 bases at J, with 9 bases between the two ends. CDR3 amino acids: CASRTGSSGANVLTF. The CDR3 DNA is TGTGCCAGTAGGACAGGTAGCTCTGGGGCCAACGTCCTGACTTTC.

V and J are TRBV6-2 or TRBV6-3 and TRBJ1-1; D perhaps matches TRBD1 (6 bases). Trimming shortened V by 4 bases and J by 0 bases, and 18 bases separated the two germline ends. The germline gives CDR1 MNHEY, CDR2 SVGEGT. The CDR3 runs to 17 residues. The CDR3 region has the DNA TGTGCCAGCAGTTTCCCGTCAAACAGGGCCATGAACACTGAAGCTTTCTTT. Protein product: CASSFPSNRAMNTEAFF.

The rearrangement joins TRBV6-2 or TRBV6-3 to TRBJ2-4; D may be TRBD2 (6 bases). This CDR3 is 18 amino acids long. The germline V gene encodes CDR1 MNHEY and CDR2 SVGEGT. Trimming stripped 2 bases from V and 0 bases from J, with 17 bases between. The CDR3 protein is CASSYVGGDLLAKNIQYF. CDR3 coding DNA: TGTGCCAGCAGTTACGTGGGGGGAGATTTATTAGCCAAAAACATTCAGTACTTC.

This sequence joins TRBV7-2 and TRBJ2-2, with D perhaps TRBD1 (6 bases). CDR1 is SGHTA, CDR2 FQGNSA, per germline. CDR3 length: 15 residues. Trimming left V 1 base short and J 5 bases short, with 11 bases between. CDR3 DNA sequence: TGTGCCAGCAGCTTAGGGGTCGGGACAACCGGGGAGCTGTTTTTT. This gives the protein CASSLGVGTTGELFF.

The V and J genes are TRBV3-1 (or the pseudogene TRBV3-2) and TRBJ2-2; maybe TRBD2 (6 bases). The length of the CDR3 is 17 residues. CDR1 LGHDT and CDR2 YNNKEL come from the germline V gene (reference sequence). Trimming pared 0 bases from V and 1 base from J, leaving 12 bases between. The CDR3 bases are TGTGCCAGCAGCCAAGACGAGCGGGCAGAGAACACCGGGGAGCTGTTTTTT. Its protein product is CASSQDERAENTGELFF.

The chain joins TRBV7-2 to TRBJ2-5; TRBD2 might be the D (6 bases). V was trimmed by 5 bases and J by 5 bases, leaving 24 bases between them. This CDR3 has 17 amino acids. The germline V gene encodes CDR1 SGHTA and CDR2 FQGNSA. The CDR3 bases are TGTGCCAGCAGCCCAGGTCGGCATAAGGGAGGCGGTGAGACCCAGTACTTC. Its protein is CASSPGRHKGGGETQYF.